This passage covers 26 T cell receptor beta chains from one sample sequenced in a study of blood T cell repertoires in COVID-19 (dated by TCRdb to the early 2020s). The method behind the library was the immunoSEQ multiplex PCR assay. TCRdb took over this immuneACCESS table, retaining in-frame rearrangements with V and J assigned. Such tables are incomplete; in checked studies, under half of the missing clones stem from an unresolved V gene, and the remainder is unexplained. The sample yields approximately 300,000 clones; 90% were counted once. The top ten hold about 4% of the sample. Sequenced sample: PBMCs or T cells enriched from blood (not recorded which). The source is a woman in her twenties or thirties who had been exposed to COVID-19.

The chain recombines TRBV5-4 with TRBJ1-2; 9 nucleotides match TRBD1. Germline values: CDR1 SGHNT, CDR2 YYREEE (reference sequence). This CDR3 spans 14 amino acids. Unmatched junction bases numbered 4, after V lost 4 bases and J lost 3 bases. CDR3 region: CASSPRDRDYGYTF. DNA of the CDR3: TGTGCCAGCAGCCCCCGGGACAGGGACTATGGCTACACCTTC.

V gene TRBV19 combines with J gene TRBJ1-2; 8 bases line up with TRBD1. With V trimmed by 5 bases and J by 5 bases, 7 bases remained unmatched. Per germline, CDR1 LNHDA and CDR2 SQIVND (reference sequence). The CDR3 contains 14 residues. For the CDR3, the DNA is TGTGCCAGTAGTCCAACTCGGACAGGGTATGGCTACACCTTC. Amino acid sequence: CASSPTRTGYGYTF.

In DNA form, the CDR3 reads TGTGCCAGCAGTTCCAGGGGGAATAACACCGGGGAGCTGTTTTTT. This sequence encodes CASSSRGNNTGELFF. This sequence joins TRBV27 and TRBJ2-2; 7 bases align to TRBD1. Germline V gene sequence: CDR1 MNHEY, CDR2 SMNVEV (reference sequence). The CDR3 consists of 15 residues. V dropped 4 bases and J dropped 2; count of bases not matched to a gene: 4.

The chain is built from TRBV6-1 and TRBJ1-2, with 9 positions matching TRBD1. CDR3 length: 16 amino acids. Germline V gene sequence: CDR1 MNHNS, CDR2 SASEGT. The V segment lost 0 bases and the J segment 4 bases; nucleotides outside the gene matches: 6. CDR3 loop: CASSEAVGQGFYGYTF. CDR3 bases: TGTGCCAGCAGTGAAGCAGTAGGACAGGGGTTCTATGGCTACACCTTC.

V usage is TRBV7-2 and J usage is TRBJ2-1; 10 bases are a match to TRBD2. Per the germline V gene, CDR1 is SGHTA and CDR2 is FQGNSA. The V gene end was trimmed by 4 bases and the J gene end by 5 bases; junction bases not matched to a gene: 8. CDR3 size: 16 residues. CDR3 bases: TGTGCCAGCAGCTCGACATTTAGCGGGGGGCACAATGAGCAGTTCTTC. This gives the protein CASSSTFSGGHNEQFF. Based on the CDR3 plus reference TRBV7-2 and TRBJ2-1, the full variable domain is GAGVSQSPSNKVTEKGKDVELRCDPISGHTALYWYRQSLGQGLEFLIYFQGNSAPDKSGLPSDRFSAERTGGSVSTLTIQRTQQEDSAVYLCASSSTFSGGHNEQFFGPGTRLTVL.

In its sample, this clone was seen once. This rearrangement joins TRBV7-6 to TRBJ2-6, with 11 positions matching TRBD1. The CDR3 runs to 19 residues. Germline trimming cut 5 bases from V and 1 base from J; bases unmatched to any gene: 10. Germline CDR1 is SGHVS and CDR2 is FNYEAQ. The CDR3 DNA follows: TGTGCCAGCAGCCCCCGGACAGGGGGCAAGTTGTCTGGGGCCAACGTCCTGACTTTC. This sequence encodes CASSPRTGGKLSGANVLTF.

V gene TRBV5-4 combines with J gene TRBJ1-2; a weak D match, TRBD1 (5 bases). The CDR3 sequence is 15 residues long. Germline assignment: CDR1 SGHNT and CDR2 YYREEE (reference sequence). V was clipped by 0 bases and J by 4 bases, with 13 bases between them. CDR3 sequence reads: CASSLEAPGAYGYTF. The DNA for the CDR3 is TGTGCCAGCAGCTTGGAGGCCCCTGGGGCCTATGGCTACACCTTC.

The chain is built from TRBV7-9 and TRBJ2-6; no clear D. Trimming stripped 8 bases from V and 3 bases from J, with 17 bases between. This CDR3 has 16 amino acids. Looked up from germline, CDR1 is SEHNR and CDR2 is FQNEAQ (reference sequence). CDR3: CASPQSLGHGANVLTF. CDR3 DNA sequence: TGTGCCAGCCCACAAAGCTTGGGCCATGGGGCCAACGTCCTGACTTTC.

This clone was recorded only once. Here the CDR3 reads CASSQSVRQGDPYNSPLHF. The DNA of the CDR3 is TGCGCCAGCAGTCAATCCGTCCGACAGGGTGACCCCTATAATTCACCCCTCCACTTT. The chain is built from TRBV23-1 and TRBJ1-6; 7 bases align to TRBD1. TRBV23-1 is an ORF; its function is uncertain. The CDR3 sequence is 19 residues long. V lost 0 bases, J lost 2 bases, and 10 bases stayed unmatched.

The chain has TRBV19 and TRBJ1-5, with D perhaps matching TRBD1 (6 bases). CDR1 is LNHDA and CDR2 is SQIVND in the germline V gene (reference sequence). The CDR3 is 13 amino acids. V was pared by 5 bases and J by 7 bases, with 12 bases between. This CDR3 reads CASSLQRGQPQHF. CDR3 in DNA: TGTGCCAGTAGTCTCCAAAGGGGGCAGCCCCAGCATTTT.

The chain is built from TRBV27 and TRBJ2-1; maybe TRBD2 (6 bases). This CDR3 is 14 amino acids long. Trimming left V 6 bases short and J 0 bases short, with 9 bases between. CDR1 is MNHEY, CDR2 SMNVEV, per germline (reference sequence). CDR3 in amino acids: CASSLAPSYNEQFF. CDR3 nucleotide sequence: TGTGCCAGCAGCCTAGCGCCCTCCTACAATGAGCAGTTCTTC.

The genes are TRBV3-1 (or the pseudogene TRBV3-2) and TRBJ1-2; 10 nucleotides align to TRBD1. V was clipped by 6 bases and J by 4 bases; unmatched bases: 11. Germline V CDR1 and CDR2: LGHDT, YNNKEL (reference sequence). The length of the CDR3 is 16 residues. The DNA of the CDR3 is TGTGCCAGCAGACGATCCGGGACAGGGGCTATCTATGGCTACACCTTC. This translates into CASRRSGTGAIYGYTF.

The V call is TRBV19, the J call TRBJ1-2, with 9 bases fitting TRBD1. Germline values: CDR1 LNHDA, CDR2 SQIVND (reference sequence). CDR3 length: 14 amino acids. V trimming: 3 bases; J trimming: 9 bases; junction bases outside the gene matches: 8. DNA for the CDR3: TGTGCCAGTAGTATCCAAACAGGGGGCGGGAGCTACACCTTC. Encoded protein: CASSIQTGGGSYTF.

The chain has TRBV7-2 and TRBJ1-1; 7 bases agree with TRBD1. The CDR3 is 15 amino acids. Germline values: CDR1 SGHTA, CDR2 FQGNSA. Losses at the gene ends were 5 bases for V and 10 bases for J; bases not matched to a gene: 16. DNA of the CDR3: TGTGCCAGCAGCCCCACCCCACAGGGGAAGATTCGAGCTTTCTTT. Its protein is CASSPTPQGKIRAFF.

The chain links TRBV19 to TRBJ2-2; TRBD2 might be the D (6 bases). The V gene's germline CDR1 is LNHDA and CDR2 SQIVND (reference sequence). With 7 bases removed from V and 5 bases from J, the gap between germline ends came to 11 bases. This CDR3 has 13 residues. The CDR3 DNA follows: TGTGCCAGTACCGGAGGGGTTACCGGGGAGCTGTTTTTT. Translated, it gives CASTGGVTGELFF.

V gene TRBV7-6 combines with J gene TRBJ1-1; no clear D. From germline, CDR1 is SGHVS and CDR2 FNYEAQ. This CDR3 region has 15 residues. Trimming left V 5 bases short and J 0 bases short, with 13 bases between. CDR3 protein: CASSLGTSMNTEAFF. The CDR3 bases are TGTGCCAGCAGCCTGGGCACCAGCATGAACACTGAAGCTTTCTTT.

The chain uses TRBV18 and TRBJ1-3; 9 positions match TRBD1. This CDR3 comprises 16 residues. Germline CDR1 is KGHSH and CDR2 is LQKENI. V shed 3 bases, J shed 2 bases, and the junction held 5 bases outside the gene matches. The CDR3 spells CASSPGTGSAGNTIYF. The CDR3 DNA follows: TGTGCCAGCTCACCGGGGACAGGGTCCGCTGGAAACACCATATATTTT.

V and J are TRBV7-6 and TRBJ2-7; maybe TRBD1 (5 bases). Germline CDR1 and CDR2: SGHVS and FNYEAQ. The CDR3 covers 12 residues. V lost 2 bases, J lost 4 bases, and 6 bases lay in between. The CDR3 protein is CASSLQGYEQYF. The CDR3 DNA sequence: TGTGCCAGCAGCTTACAGGGTTACGAGCAGTACTTC.

This chain connects TRBV19 to TRBJ1-5, with no clear D. Germline V gene lookup returns CDR1 LNHDA and CDR2 SQIVND (reference sequence). V lost 1 base and J lost 0, with 7 bases in between. The CDR3 extends over 15 amino acids. In nucleotides, the CDR3 is TGTGCCAGTAGTATAGCACAGAATAGCAATCAGCCCCAGCATTTT. It is translated as CASSIAQNSNQPQHF.

The DNA of the CDR3 is TGTGCCAGCAGTGAGACAGTGAACTATGGCTACACCTTC. This encodes CASSETVNYGYTF. The chain has TRBV6-1 and TRBJ1-2, with D perhaps TRBD1 (5 bases). Germline CDR1 is MNHNS and CDR2 is SASEGT. V was trimmed by 3 bases and J by 2 bases, leaving 7 bases between them. The CDR3 runs 13 residues.

This rearrangement joins TRBV30 to TRBJ1-2; unclear D gene. The V gene lost 2 bases and the J gene lost 4 bases, with 8 bases spanning the gap. Germline lookup yields CDR1 GTSNPN and CDR2 SVGIG (reference sequence). The CDR3 is made up of 12 amino acids. CDR3 region: CAWSPGLYGYTF. CDR3 sequence (DNA): TGTGCCTGGAGTCCGGGTCTCTATGGCTACACCTTC.

The chain carries TRBV3-1 (or the pseudogene TRBV3-2) and TRBJ2-7; D is possibly TRBD2 (6 bases). Looked up from germline, CDR1 is LGHDT and CDR2 is YNNKEL (reference sequence). This CDR3 spans 16 amino acids. Trimming took 4 bases from V and 1 from J, leaving 17 bases between them. The CDR3 is CASSLRGAGISYEQYF. The CDR3 nucleotides read TGTGCCAGCAGCCTCAGAGGGGCGGGGATATCCTACGAGCAGTACTTC.

The chain couples TRBV4-1 to TRBJ1-3; D not certain. Trimming left V 1 base short and J 0 bases short, with 13 bases between. Germline V gene sequence: CDR1 MGHRA, CDR2 YSYEKL. The CDR3 is 17 amino acids. As DNA, the CDR3 is TGCGCCAGCAGCCAAGTTTCGCAGGCCCGCTCTGGAAACACCATATATTTT. It specifies CASSQVSQARSGNTIYF.

This clone was seen just once. The chain uses TRBV4-1 and TRBJ1-5; no reliable D call. Germline CDR1 is MGHRA and CDR2 is YSYEKL. The CDR3 is 14 residues long. Trimming took 4 bases from V and 5 from J, leaving 12 bases between them. This CDR3 is CASSPGSPYQPQHF. In DNA form, the CDR3 reads TGCGCCAGCAGCCCCGGGAGTCCCTATCAGCCCCAGCATTTT.

This chain uses TRBV18 with TRBJ2-1; a weak D match, TRBD2 (5 bases). The V and J ends lost 5 bases and 4 bases respectively, with 18 bases between them. The length of the CDR3 is 16 residues. The V gene's germline CDR1 is KGHSH and CDR2 LQKENI. Here the CDR3 DNA reads TGTGCCAGCTCAGACCGATCGGGGTTCGGGTACAATGAGCAGTTCTTC. It codes for CASSDRSGFGYNEQFF.

The chain joins TRBV21-1 to TRBJ2-5; the table's TRBD2 call for D was not verified on the DNA. TRBV21-1 is tagged as a pseudogene. The CDR3 has 14 residues. The CDR3 bases are TGTGCCAGCAGCAAAGCCCCCGGGATGGAGACCCAGTACTTC. This sequence encodes CASSKAPGMETQYF.